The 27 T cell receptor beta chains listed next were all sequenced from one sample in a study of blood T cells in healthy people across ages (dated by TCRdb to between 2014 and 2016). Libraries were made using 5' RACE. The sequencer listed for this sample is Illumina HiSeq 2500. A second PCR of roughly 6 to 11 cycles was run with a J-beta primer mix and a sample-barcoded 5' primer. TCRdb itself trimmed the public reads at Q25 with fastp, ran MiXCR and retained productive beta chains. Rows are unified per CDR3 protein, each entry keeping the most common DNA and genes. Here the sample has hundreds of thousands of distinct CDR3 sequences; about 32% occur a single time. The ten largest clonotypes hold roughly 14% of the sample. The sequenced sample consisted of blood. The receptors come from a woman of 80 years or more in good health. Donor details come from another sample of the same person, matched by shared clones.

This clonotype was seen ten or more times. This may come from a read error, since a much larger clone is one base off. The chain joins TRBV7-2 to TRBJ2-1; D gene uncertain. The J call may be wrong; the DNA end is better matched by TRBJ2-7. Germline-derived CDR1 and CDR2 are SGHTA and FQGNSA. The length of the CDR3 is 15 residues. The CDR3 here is CASSFELLSYNEQYF. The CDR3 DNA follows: TGTGCCAGCAGCTTTGAGCTACTCTCCTACAATGAGCAGTACTTC.

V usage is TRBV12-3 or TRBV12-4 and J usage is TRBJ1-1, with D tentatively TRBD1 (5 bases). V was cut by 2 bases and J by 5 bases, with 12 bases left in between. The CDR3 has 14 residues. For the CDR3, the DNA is TGTGCCAGCAGTTTATTAGGGGAGGAAACTGAAGCTTTCTTT. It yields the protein CASSLLGEETEAFF.

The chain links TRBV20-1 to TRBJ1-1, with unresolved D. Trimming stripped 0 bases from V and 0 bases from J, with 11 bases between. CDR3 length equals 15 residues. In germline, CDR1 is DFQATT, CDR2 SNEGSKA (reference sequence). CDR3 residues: CSARESRTVNTEAFF. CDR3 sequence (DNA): TGCAGTGCTAGAGAGTCACGAACAGTGAACACTGAAGCTTTCTTT.

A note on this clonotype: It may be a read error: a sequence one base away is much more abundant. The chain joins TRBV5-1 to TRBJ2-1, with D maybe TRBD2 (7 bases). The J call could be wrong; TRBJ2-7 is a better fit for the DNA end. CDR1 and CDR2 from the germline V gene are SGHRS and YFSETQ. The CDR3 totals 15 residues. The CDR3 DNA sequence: TGCGCCAGCAGCTTAACGGGGGGCGCCCACAATGAGCAGTACTTC. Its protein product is CASSLTGGAHNEQYF.

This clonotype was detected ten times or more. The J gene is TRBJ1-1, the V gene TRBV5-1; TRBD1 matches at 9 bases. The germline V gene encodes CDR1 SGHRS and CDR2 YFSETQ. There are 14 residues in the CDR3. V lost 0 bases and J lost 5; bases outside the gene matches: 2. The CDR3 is CASSLDRGQTEAFF. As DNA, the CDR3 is TGCGCCAGCAGCTTGGACAGGGGGCAAACTGAAGCTTTCTTT.

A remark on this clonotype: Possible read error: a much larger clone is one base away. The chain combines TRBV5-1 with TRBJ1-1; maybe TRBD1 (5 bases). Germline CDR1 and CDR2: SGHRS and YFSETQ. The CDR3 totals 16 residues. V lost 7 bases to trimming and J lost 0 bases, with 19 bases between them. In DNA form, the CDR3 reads TGCGCCAGCTGCCCAAACCTAGGGGTAATGAACACTGAAGCTTTCTTT. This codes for CASCPNLGVMNTEAFF.

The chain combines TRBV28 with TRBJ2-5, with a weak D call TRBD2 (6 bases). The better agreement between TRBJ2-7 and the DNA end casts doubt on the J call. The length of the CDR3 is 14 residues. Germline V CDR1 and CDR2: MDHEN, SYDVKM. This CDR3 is CASSNQGGGYEQYF. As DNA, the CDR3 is TGTGCCAGCAGTAATCAGGGAGGAGGCTACGAGCAGTACTTC.

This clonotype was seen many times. CDR3 DNA sequence: TGTGCCAGCGCGGCCCTGGGACCCACTGAAGCTTTCTTT. Translating it yields CASAALGPTEAFF. V is TRBV27 and J is TRBJ1-1; possibly TRBD1 for D (5 bases). The V end lost 8 bases, the J end lost 4 bases, and 14 bases lay between the germline ends. Germline-derived CDR1 and CDR2 are MNHEY and SMNVEV (reference sequence). The CDR3 consists of 13 residues.

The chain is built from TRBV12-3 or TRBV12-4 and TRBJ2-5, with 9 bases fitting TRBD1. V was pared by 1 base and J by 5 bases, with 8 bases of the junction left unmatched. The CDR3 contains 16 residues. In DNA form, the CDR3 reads TGTGCCAGCAGTTTAGAGATGGGACAGGGAAGGGAGACCCAGTACTTC. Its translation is CASSLEMGQGRETQYF.

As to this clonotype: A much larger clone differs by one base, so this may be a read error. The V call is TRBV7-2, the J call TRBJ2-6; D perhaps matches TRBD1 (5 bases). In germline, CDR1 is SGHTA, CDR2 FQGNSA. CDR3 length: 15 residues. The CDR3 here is CASSLDVPGANVRTF. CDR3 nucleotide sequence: TGTGCCAGCAGCTTAGACGTACCTGGGGCCAACGTCCGGACTTTC.

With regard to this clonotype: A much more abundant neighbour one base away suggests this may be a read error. CDR3 DNA: TGCAGTGCCAGATTGACAGGTGGGGAAAACACAGATACGCAGGATTTT. This sequence encodes CSARLTGGENTDTQDF. The gene calls are TRBV20-1 and TRBJ2-3; a weak D match, TRBD1 (6 bases). CDR1 DFQATT and CDR2 SNEGSKA come from the germline V gene (reference sequence). The CDR3 runs 16 residues.

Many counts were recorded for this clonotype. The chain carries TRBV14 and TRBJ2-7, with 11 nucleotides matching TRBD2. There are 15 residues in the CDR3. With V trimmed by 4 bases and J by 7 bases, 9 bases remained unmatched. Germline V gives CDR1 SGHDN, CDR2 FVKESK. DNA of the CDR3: TGTGCCAGCAGCCTGAGACTAGCGGGGCTAGGGGAGCAGTACTTC. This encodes CASSLRLAGLGEQYF. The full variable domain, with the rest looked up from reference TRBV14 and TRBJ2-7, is EAGVTQFPSHSVIEKGQTVTLRCDPISGHDNLYWYRRVMGKEIKFLLHFVKESKQDESGMPNNRFLAERTGGTYSTLKVQPAELEDSGVYFCASSLRLAGLGEQYFGPGTRLTVT.

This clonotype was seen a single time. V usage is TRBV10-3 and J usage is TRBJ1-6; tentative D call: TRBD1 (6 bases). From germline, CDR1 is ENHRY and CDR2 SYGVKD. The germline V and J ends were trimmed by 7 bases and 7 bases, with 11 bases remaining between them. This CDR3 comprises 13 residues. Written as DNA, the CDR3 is TGTGCCATCACCACGGACAGAAATTCACCCCTCCACTTT. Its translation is CAITTDRNSPLHF.

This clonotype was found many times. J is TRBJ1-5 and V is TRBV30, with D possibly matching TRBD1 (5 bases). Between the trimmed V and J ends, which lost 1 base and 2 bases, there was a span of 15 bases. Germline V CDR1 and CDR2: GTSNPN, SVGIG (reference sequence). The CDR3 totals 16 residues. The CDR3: CAWSEGDGRGNQPQHF. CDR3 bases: TGTGCCTGGAGTGAAGGGGACGGGAGAGGCAATCAGCCCCAGCATTTT.

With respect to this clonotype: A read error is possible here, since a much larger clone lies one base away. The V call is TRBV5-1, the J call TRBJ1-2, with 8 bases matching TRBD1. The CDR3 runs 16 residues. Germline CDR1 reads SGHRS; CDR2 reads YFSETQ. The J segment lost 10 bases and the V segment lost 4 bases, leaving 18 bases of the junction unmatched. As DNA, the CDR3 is TGCGCCAGCAGCCCCGGCACAGGGGGACGAGCGGAGGACTACACCTTC. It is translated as CASSPGTGGRAEDYTF. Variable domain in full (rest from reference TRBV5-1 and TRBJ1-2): KAGVTQTPRYLIKTRGQQVTLSCSPISGHRSVSWYQQTPGQGLQFLFEYFSETQRNKGNFPGRFSGRQFSNSRSEMNVSTLELGDSALYLCASSPGTGGRAEDYTFGSGTRLTVV.

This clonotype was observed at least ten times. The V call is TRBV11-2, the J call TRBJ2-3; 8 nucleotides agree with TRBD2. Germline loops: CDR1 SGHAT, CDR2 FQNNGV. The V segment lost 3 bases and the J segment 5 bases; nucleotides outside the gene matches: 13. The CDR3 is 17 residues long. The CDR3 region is CASSLGSSGGFQDTQYF. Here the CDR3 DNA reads TGTGCCAGCAGCTTGGGGTCGTCGGGGGGGTTTCAAGATACGCAGTATTTT.

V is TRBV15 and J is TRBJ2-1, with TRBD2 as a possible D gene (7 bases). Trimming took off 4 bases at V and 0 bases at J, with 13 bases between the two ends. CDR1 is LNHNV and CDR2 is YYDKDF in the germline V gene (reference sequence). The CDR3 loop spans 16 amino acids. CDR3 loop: CATSIEGGYSYNEQFF. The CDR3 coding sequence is TGTGCCACCAGCATTGAGGGGGGGTACTCCTACAATGAGCAGTTCTTC. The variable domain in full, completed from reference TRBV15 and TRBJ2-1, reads DAMVIQNPRYQVTQFGKPVTLSCSQTLNHNVMYWYQQKSSQAPKLLFHYYDKDFNNEADTPDNFQSRRPNTSFCFLDIRSPGLGDTAMYLCATSIEGGYSYNEQFFGPGTRLTVL.

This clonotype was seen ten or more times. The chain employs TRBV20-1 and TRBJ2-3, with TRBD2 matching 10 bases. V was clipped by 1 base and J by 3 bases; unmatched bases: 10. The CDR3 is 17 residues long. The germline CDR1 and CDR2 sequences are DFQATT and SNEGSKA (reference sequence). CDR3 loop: CSARALIWTSGTDTQYF. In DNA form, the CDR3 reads TGCAGTGCTAGAGCCCTGATTTGGACTAGCGGAACAGATACGCAGTATTTT.

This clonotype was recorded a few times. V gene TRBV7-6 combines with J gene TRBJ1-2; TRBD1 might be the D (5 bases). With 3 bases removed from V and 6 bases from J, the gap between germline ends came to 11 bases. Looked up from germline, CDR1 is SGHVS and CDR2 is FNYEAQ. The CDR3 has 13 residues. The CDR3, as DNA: TGTGCCAGCAGCTTCGGGACTTTCGATGGCTACACCTTC. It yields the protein CASSFGTFDGYTF. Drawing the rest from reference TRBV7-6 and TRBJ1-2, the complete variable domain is GAGVSQSPRYKVTKRGQDVALRCDPISGHVSLYWYRQALGQGPEFLTYFNYEAQQDKSGLPNDRFSAERPEGSISTLTIQRTEQRDSAMYRCASSFGTFDGYTFGSGTRLTVV.

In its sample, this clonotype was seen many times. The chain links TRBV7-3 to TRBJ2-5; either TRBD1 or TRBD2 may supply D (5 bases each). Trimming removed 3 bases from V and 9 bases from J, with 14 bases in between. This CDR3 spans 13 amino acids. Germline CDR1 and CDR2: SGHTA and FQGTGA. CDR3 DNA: TGTGCCAGCAGCTTGGGGACCCCGTCTCCCCAGTACTTC. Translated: CASSLGTPSPQYF.

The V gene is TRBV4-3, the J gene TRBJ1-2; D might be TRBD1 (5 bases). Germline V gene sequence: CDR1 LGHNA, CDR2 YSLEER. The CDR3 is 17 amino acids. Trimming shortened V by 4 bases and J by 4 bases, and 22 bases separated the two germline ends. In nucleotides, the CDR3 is TGCGCCAGCAGCCGACATCACCAAACAGAGGGGAGCTATGGCTACACCTTC. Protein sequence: CASSRHHQTEGSYGYTF.

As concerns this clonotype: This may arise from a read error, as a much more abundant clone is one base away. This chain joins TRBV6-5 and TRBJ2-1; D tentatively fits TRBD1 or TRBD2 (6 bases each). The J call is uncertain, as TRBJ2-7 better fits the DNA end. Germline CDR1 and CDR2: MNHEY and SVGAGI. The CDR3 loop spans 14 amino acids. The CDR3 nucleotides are TGTGCCAGCAGCCGTGGAGGGGGATACAATGAGCAGTACTTC. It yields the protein CASSRGGGYNEQYF.

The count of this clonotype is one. CDR3 sequence reads: CASSFTSGGSTDTQYF. The DNA for the CDR3 is TGTGCCAGCAGCTTCACTAGCGGGGGCAGCACAGATACGCAGTATTTT. The V gene is TRBV7-3, the J gene TRBJ2-3; 11 positions agree with TRBD2. Unmatched junction bases numbered 2, after V lost 3 bases and J lost 0 bases. The germline gives CDR1 SGHTA, CDR2 FQGTGA. The CDR3 has 16 amino acids. Variable domain in full (rest from reference TRBV7-3 and TRBJ2-3): GAGVSQTPSNKVTEKGKYVELRCDPISGHTALYWYRQSLGQGPEFLIYFQGTGAADDSGLPNDRFFAVRPEGSVSTLKIQRTERGDSAVYLCASSFTSGGSTDTQYFGPGTRLTVL.

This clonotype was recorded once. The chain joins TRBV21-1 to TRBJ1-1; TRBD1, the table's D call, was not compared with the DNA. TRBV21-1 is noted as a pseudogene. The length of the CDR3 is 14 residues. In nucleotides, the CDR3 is TGTGTCAGCAGCCGGTTGGGGGTGAACACTGAAGCTTTCTTT. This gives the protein CVSSRLGVNTEAFF.

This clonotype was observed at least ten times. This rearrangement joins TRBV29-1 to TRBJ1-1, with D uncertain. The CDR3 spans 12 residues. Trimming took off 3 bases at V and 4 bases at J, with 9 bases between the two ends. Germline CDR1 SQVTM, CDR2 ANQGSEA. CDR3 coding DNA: TGCAGCGTTGATAAGGCCGGCACTGAAGCTTTCTTT. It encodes CSVDKAGTEAFF.

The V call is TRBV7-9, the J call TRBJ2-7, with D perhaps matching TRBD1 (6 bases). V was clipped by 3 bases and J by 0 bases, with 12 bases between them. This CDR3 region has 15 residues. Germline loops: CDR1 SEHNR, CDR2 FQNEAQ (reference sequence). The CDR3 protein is CASSFCGQSSYEQYF. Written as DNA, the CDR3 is TGTGCCAGCAGCTTTTGTGGACAGAGCTCCTACGAGCAGTACTTC.

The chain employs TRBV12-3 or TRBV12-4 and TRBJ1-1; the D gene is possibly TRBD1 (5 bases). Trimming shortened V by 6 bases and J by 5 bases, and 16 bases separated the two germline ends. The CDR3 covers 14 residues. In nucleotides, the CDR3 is TGTGCCAGCAGACCGGACATCGGCTCGACTGAAGCTTTCTTT. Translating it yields CASRPDIGSTEAFF.